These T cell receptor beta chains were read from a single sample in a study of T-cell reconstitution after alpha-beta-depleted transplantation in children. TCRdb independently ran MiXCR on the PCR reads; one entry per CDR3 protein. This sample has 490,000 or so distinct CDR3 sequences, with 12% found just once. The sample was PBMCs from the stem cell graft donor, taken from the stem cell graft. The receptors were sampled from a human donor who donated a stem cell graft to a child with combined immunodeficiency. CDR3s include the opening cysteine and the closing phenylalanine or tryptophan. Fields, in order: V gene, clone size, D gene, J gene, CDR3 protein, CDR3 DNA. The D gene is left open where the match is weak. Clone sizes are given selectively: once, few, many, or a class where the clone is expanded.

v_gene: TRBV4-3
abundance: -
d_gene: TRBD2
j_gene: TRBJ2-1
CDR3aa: CASSQGGGVYNEQFF
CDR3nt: TGCGCCAGCAGCCAAGGGGGGGGAGTCTACAATGAGCAGTTCTTC

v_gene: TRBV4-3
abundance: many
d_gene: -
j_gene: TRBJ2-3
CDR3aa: CASSWGGTHTDTQYF
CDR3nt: TGCGCCAGCAGCTGGGGAGGGACACACACAGATACGCAGTATTTT

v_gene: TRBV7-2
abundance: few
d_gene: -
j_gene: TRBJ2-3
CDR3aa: CASNVAATDTQYF
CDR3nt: TGTGCCAGCAACGTAGCGGCCACAGATACGCAGTATTTT

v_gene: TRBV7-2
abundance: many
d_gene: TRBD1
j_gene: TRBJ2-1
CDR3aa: CASSSTGGASPYNEQFF
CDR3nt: TGTGCCAGCAGCTCGACAGGGGGCGCATCCCCCTACAATGAGCAGTTCTTC

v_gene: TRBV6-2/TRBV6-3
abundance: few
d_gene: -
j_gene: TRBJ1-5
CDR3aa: CAIKQGNQPQHF
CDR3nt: TGTGCCATCAAGCAGGGGAATCAGCCCCAGCATTTT

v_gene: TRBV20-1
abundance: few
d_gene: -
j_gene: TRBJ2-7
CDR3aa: CSAESSFGTSYEQYF
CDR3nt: TGCAGTGCCGAGTCCTCCTTCGGGACGTCCTACGAGCAGTACTTC

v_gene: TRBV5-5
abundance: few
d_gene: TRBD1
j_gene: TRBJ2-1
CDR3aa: CASSHRDSSYNEQFF
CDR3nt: TGTGCCAGCAGCCACCGGGACAGTTCCTACAATGAGCAGTTCTTC

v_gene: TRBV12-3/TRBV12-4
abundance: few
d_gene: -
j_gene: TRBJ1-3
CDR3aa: CASRLSSGNTIYF
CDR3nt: TGTGCCAGCAGATTGAGCTCTGGAAACACCATATATTTT

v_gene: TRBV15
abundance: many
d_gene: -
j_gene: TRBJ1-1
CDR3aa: CATSTGQSWSPEAFF
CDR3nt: TGTGCCACCAGCACAGGACAGTCTTGGAGCCCTGAAGCTTTCTTT

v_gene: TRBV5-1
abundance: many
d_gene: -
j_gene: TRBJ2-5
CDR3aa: CASSRDFGQETQYF
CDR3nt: TGCGCCAGCAGTCGGGACTTCGGTCAAGAGACCCAGTACTTC

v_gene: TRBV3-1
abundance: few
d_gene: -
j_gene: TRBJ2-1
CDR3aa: CASSRVQGGPPPYNEQFF
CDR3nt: TGTGCCAGCAGCCGCGTTCAGGGGGGCCCACCCCCCTACAATGAGCAGTTCTTC